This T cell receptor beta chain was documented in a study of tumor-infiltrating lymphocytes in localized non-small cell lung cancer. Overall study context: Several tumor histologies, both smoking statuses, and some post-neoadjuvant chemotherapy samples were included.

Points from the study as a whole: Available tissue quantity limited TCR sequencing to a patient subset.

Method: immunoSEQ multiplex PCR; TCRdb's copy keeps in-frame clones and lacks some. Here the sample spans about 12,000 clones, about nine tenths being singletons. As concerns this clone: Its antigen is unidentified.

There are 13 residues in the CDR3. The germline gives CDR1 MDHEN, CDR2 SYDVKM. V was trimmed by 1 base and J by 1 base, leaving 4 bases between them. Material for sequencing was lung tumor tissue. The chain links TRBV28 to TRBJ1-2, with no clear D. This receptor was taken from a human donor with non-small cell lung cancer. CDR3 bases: TGTGCCAGCAGTTTATACGGTAACTATGGCTACACCTTC. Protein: CASSLYGNYGYTF.